This T cell receptor beta chain was captured by sequencing in a study of identical twins. Everyone who donated was a healthy Caucasian. This clonotype was recorded at least ten times. Its antigen is not known. Study conclusions and caveats: Fewer insertions marked abundant cord blood beta clonotypes; young adult naive trended weakly, memory not at all. Twin pairs had excess sharing that was weaker in beta out-of-frame sequences.

TCRdb recomputed calls from the 5' RACE reads with MiXCR, one row per CDR3 protein. The sample contains some 600,000 distinct CDR3 sequences, less than 9% of which appear only once. These data were also filed under a second study, of yellow fever vaccine responses in identical twins.

Sequencing was performed on PBMCs. The TCR sequence derives from a woman between 18 and 30 years old in good health.

In DNA, the CDR3 is TGCGCCAGCAGCTTGGGAGGACTAGCCACAGATACGCAGTATTTT. Residues: CASSLGGLATDTQYF. The J gene is TRBJ2-3, the V gene TRBV5-1; 8 bases are shared with TRBD2. CDR1 and CDR2 (germline): SGHRS, YFSETQ. The CDR3 is 15 amino acids. Losses at the gene ends were 0 bases for V and 2 bases for J; bases not matched to a gene: 2.